One and the same sample provided the 10 T cell receptor beta chains below, sequenced in a study of shared clonotypes between healthy human individuals. CD45RO-negative, CCR7-selected cells formed the naive CD8 fraction, which excluded terminally differentiated effector memory CD45RA+ cells. Libraries were prepared by immunoSEQ multiplex PCR; TCRdb keeps only in-frame clonotypes and omits some of them. The sample includes 700,000 to 950,000 clones, roughly 96% of them seen just once. Sequencing was performed on naive CD8+ T cells sorted from blood. The receptor set was obtained from a man aged 30 to 45 in good health.

The chain joins TRBV2 to TRBJ2-2; D uncertain. Trimming removed 4 bases at V and 9 bases at J, with 6 bases between. The CDR3 consists of 11 residues. CDR1 SNHLY and CDR2 FYNNEI come from the germline V gene. The CDR3 sequence is CASSGSRELFF. In DNA, the CDR3 is TGTGCCAGCAGTGGCTCCCGGGAGCTGTTTTTT. Drawing the rest from reference TRBV2 and TRBJ2-2, the complete variable domain is EPEVTQTPSHQVTQMGQEVILRCVPISNHLYFYWYRQILGQKVEFLVSFYNNEISEKSEIFDDQFSVERPDGSNFTLKIRSTKLEDSAMYFCASSGSRELFFGEGSRLTVL.

The chain has TRBV27 and TRBJ2-3, with TRBD2 as a possible D gene (6 bases). V dropped 8 bases and J dropped 6 bases, with 15 bases sitting between them. Germline CDR1 reads MNHEY; CDR2 reads SMNVEV (reference sequence). The CDR3 covers 13 residues. The chain's CDR3 is CASGRGNGDTQYF. The CDR3 region has the DNA TGTGCCAGCGGTCGGGGGAATGGGGATACGCAGTATTTT.

The chain combines TRBV7-2 with TRBJ2-7; no definite D call. V gave up 6 bases and J gave up 2 bases, with 14 bases separating them. Per the germline V gene, CDR1 is SGHTA and CDR2 is FQGNSA. The CDR3 totals 14 residues. As DNA, the CDR3 is TGTGCCAGCAGGATTCGGACGGCTACCTACGAGCAGTACTTC. Protein product: CASRIRTATYEQYF.

This clone was picked up one time. The rearrangement uses TRBV7-6 and TRBJ2-7; no firm D call. CDR3 length: 12 residues. V was pared by 1 base and J by 5 bases, with 6 bases between. Germline assignment: CDR1 SGHVS and CDR2 FNYEAQ. CDR3 nucleotide sequence: TGTGCCAGCAGCTTAGTAGCTGACGAGCAGTACTTC. Translation: CASSLVADEQYF.

The genes are TRBV5-1 and TRBJ2-5; D remains unclear. V lost 0 bases and J 2 bases, leaving 8 bases between the germline ends. CDR1 is SGHRS and CDR2 is YFSETQ in the germline V gene. CDR3 length equals 14 residues. The CDR3 is CASSLEGLQETQYF. Here the CDR3 DNA reads TGCGCCAGCAGCTTGGAAGGATTACAAGAGACCCAGTACTTC.

V is TRBV19 and J is TRBJ2-7, with D tentatively TRBD1 or TRBD2 (5 bases each). The CDR3 is 14 residues long. Between the trimmed V and J ends, which lost 6 bases and 2 bases, there was a span of 14 bases. In germline, CDR1 is LNHDA, CDR2 SQIVND (reference sequence). CDR3 sequence (DNA): TGTGCCAGTAGCAGGGAGAACGTCCCCTACGAGCAGTACTTC. Amino acids: CASSRENVPYEQYF.

A remark on this clone: Other nucleotide sequences in the sample specify the same CDR3. The chain has TRBV7-9 and TRBJ2-7; D unclear. The V end lost 5 bases, the J end lost 0 bases, and 8 bases lay between the germline ends. CDR1 is SEHNR and CDR2 is FQNEAQ in the germline V gene (reference sequence). CDR3 size: 13 residues. The CDR3 sequence: CASSPRSSYEQYF. The CDR3 bases are TGTGCCAGCAGCCCTAGGAGCTCCTACGAGCAGTACTTC.

This chain uses TRBV28 with TRBJ1-5; 9 bases line up with TRBD1. V shed 5 bases, J shed 3 bases, and the junction held 8 bases outside the gene matches. This CDR3 comprises 16 residues. CDR1 and CDR2 from the germline V gene are MDHEN and SYDVKM. The CDR3 loop reads CASSPDRGVNNQPQHF. The CDR3 bases are TGTGCCAGCAGTCCTGACAGGGGGGTTAACAATCAGCCCCAGCATTTT.

This rearrangement joins TRBV6-5 to TRBJ2-1, with D unresolved. The ends were cut back, 1 base at V and 8 bases at J, with 12 bases in the middle. The germline gives CDR1 MNHEY, CDR2 SVGAGI. CDR3 length equals 14 residues. This CDR3 is CASSYYGLADEQFF. The CDR3 DNA follows: TGTGCCAGCAGTTACTACGGGTTAGCCGATGAGCAGTTCTTC.

This sequence joins TRBV9 and TRBJ2-7, with 7 bases lining up with TRBD2. The CDR3 is 17 residues long. J gave up 3 bases and V 0 bases, and 12 bases lay outside the gene matches. Germline V gene lookup returns CDR1 SGDLS and CDR2 YYNGEE. CDR3 sequence (DNA): TGTGCCAGCAGCGTAGAGTCTAGCGGTCTTAGGATCTACGAGCAGTACTTC. This gives the protein CASSVESSGLRIYEQYF. The whole variable domain, remainder taken from reference TRBV9 and TRBJ2-7, is DSGVTQTPKHLITATGQRVTLRCSPRSGDLSVYWYQQSLDQGLQFLIQYYNGEERAKGNILERFSAQQFPDLHSELNLSSLELGDSALYFCASSVESSGLRIYEQYFGPGTRLTVT.